This T cell receptor (beta chain) was sequenced during a study of T-cell reconstitution after alpha-beta-depleted transplantation in children (dated by TCRdb to about 2016). With regard to the full study: The study quantitatively tracked T-cell immune reconstitution after TCRalphabeta/CD19-depleted allogeneic hematopoietic cell transplantation in children using TCR repertoire profiling.

V is shortened by 1 base, J by 4 bases, and the region joining them spans 16 bases. Per the germline V gene, MNHEY is the CDR1 and SVGAGI is the CDR2. Its CDR3 holds 16 amino acids, cysteine through phenylalanine. Of all the DNA, just the CDR3 is kept, 48 bases in frame from base 1. Library generation was performed with PCR. Data came from an Illumina HiSeq 2500. To normalize quantification of the TCRbeta repertoire, the TCR libraries were built with molecular barcoding that relied on unique molecular identifiers. In-frame beta chains were kept once TCRdb had trimmed the public reads at Q25 with fastp and called clones with MiXCR. When rows share a CDR3 protein, they turn into one entry using the most common DNA and genes. Across this sample there are around 240,000 distinct CDR3 sequences, with 9.7% seen only once. Of the sample, around 5% falls within the top ten clones. This clonotype was detected ten times or more. No cognate antigen has been identified for it. Per-nucleotide qualities are absent, and no much larger clonotype sits a single base away.

The receptor was isolated from a human donor who donated a stem cell graft to a child with SCID. The sample was PBMCs from the stem cell graft donor, taken from the stem cell graft. This chain joins TRBV6-5 to TRBJ1-1; the D gene assignment is ambiguous. The CDR3 protein is CASSYWPEGGVTEAFF. The DNA reads TGTGCCAGCAGTTACTGGCCGGAGGGCGGTGTCACTGAAGCTTTCTTT.